These T cell receptor beta chains were read from a single sample in a study of response to subunit inactivated influenza vaccine. TCRdb re-called the RT-PCR reads with MiXCR, one entry per CDR3 protein. The sample has more than 700,000 distinct CDR3 sequences; 21% are singletons. This specimen was PBMCs from blood, taken 4 to 6 days after vaccination. These receptors all come from a middle-aged man who received an inactivated influenza vaccine. Both conserved end residues are part of each CDR3. A D gene is named only where the DNA matches it firmly. Size tells how often a clone was seen (once, few, many) or the class of an expanded clone, and some rows leave it out.

V	size	D	J	DNA	CDR3
TRBV5-1	once	.	TRBJ1-1	TGCGCCAGCACCCTGGAGGGCAGGGGATACACTGAAGCTTTCTTT	CASTLEGRGYTEAFF
TRBV20-1	many	.	TRBJ2-5	TGCAGTGCTAGACTCGTCGGGAAAGAGACCCAGTACTTC	CSARLVGKETQYF
TRBV20-1	few	.	TRBJ2-2	TGCAGTGCTAGAGATCGGCTAGCGCCCTTAGGCGGGGAGCTGTTTTTT	CSARDRLAPLGGELFF
TRBV6-2/TRBV6-3	.	.	TRBJ2-1	TGTGCCAGCAGGAGAAGACTACAGAACAATGAGCAGTTCTTC	CASRRRLQNNEQFF
TRBV12-3/TRBV12-4	.	.	TRBJ2-5	TGTGCCAGCAGCATTAAGGCTGTTTGGGCGACCCAGTACTTC	CASSIKAVWATQYF
TRBV12-3/TRBV12-4	few	.	TRBJ2-2	TGTGCCAGCACGCGGGCGAGCGGGGAGCTGTTTTTT	CASTRASGELFF
TRBV7-2	few	.	TRBJ2-7	TGTGCCAGCAGCTTAGCTTTCGGTACCTACGAGCAGTACTTC	CASSLAFGTYEQYF
TRBV6-5	many	TRBD1	TRBJ2-7	TGTGCCAGCAGTTACTCCGGGACAGGCTACGAGCAGTACTTC	CASSYSGTGYEQYF
TRBV6-5	.	.	TRBJ2-7	TGTGCCAGCAGTTACCCCCCACCTAACGAGCAGTACTTC	CASSYPPPNEQYF
TRBV3-1	.	.	TRBJ2-1	.	CASSLAWGGGAEFF
TRBV20-1	few	.	TRBJ1-1	TGCAGTGCTAAGGACGCAAACACTGAAGCTTTCTTT	CSAKDANTEAFF
TRBV7-8	few	TRBD2	TRBJ2-1	TGTGCCAGCAGCTTAGCAGCGGGGGGGTGGCGTGAGCAGTTCTTC	CASSLAAGGWREQFF
TRBV5-1	.	TRBD1	TRBJ2-1	TGCGCCAGTGGGGACAGGACGGGCAATGAGCAGTTCTTC	CASGDRTGNEQFF